Listed below are T cell receptor beta chains from one sample, sequenced in a study of T-cell reconstitution after alpha-beta-depleted transplantation in children. TCRdb re-called the PCR reads through MiXCR, storing one row per CDR3 protein. The sample has tens of thousands of distinct CDR3 sequences; around 53% are singletons. The starting material was peripheral blood, obtained before TCRalphabeta/CD19-depleted stem cell transplant. The receptors stem from a boy under two years old with SCID, due to receive a stem cell transplant. The CDR3 runs from the conserved cysteine through the conserved F or W. A D gene is named only where the DNA matches it firmly. Expanded clones get a size class; other rows say once, few or many, or leave the size out.

-,TRBV7-2,-,TRBJ2-3,CASSLSYPIASTDTQYF,TGTGCCAGCAGCTTATCATATCCTATTGCTAGCACAGATACGCAGTATTTT
once,TRBV20-1,-,TRBJ2-1,CSARMDEQFF,TGCAGTGCTAGGATGGATGAGCAGTTCTTC
-,TRBV12-3/TRBV12-4,-,TRBJ1-4,CASSYRGFGEKLFF,TGTGCCAGCAGTTACCGGGGTTTTGGTGAAAAACTGTTTTTT
once,TRBV12-3/TRBV12-4,-,TRBJ2-7,CASSRVGYEQYF,TGTGCCAGCAGTCGGGTGGGCTACGAGCAGTACTTC
-,TRBV7-2,-,TRBJ2-3,CASRNNPGIADTQYF,TGTGCCAGCAGGAATAATCCGGGGATCGCAGATACGCAGTATTTT
many,TRBV6-5,TRBD1,TRBJ1-2,CASRVGQTINYGYTF,TGTGCCAGCAGGGTGGGACAGACCATCAACTATGGCTACACCTTC
-,TRBV19,-,TRBJ1-5,CASSNQGGSNQPQHF,TGTGCCAGTAGCAATCAGGGAGGCAGCAATCAGCCCCAGCATTTT
-,TRBV19,-,TRBJ2-2,CASSIQRTGELFF,TGTGCCAGTAGTATACAAAGGACCGGGGAGCTGTTTTTT
-,TRBV5-6,TRBD1,TRBJ1-5,CASSPGGAGNQPQHF,TGTGCCAGCAGCCCAGGGGGCGCAGGCAATCAGCCCCAGCATTTT
-,TRBV6-1,TRBD1,TRBJ1-5,CASGTANSNQPQHF,TGTGCCAGCGGGACAGCAAATAGCAATCAGCCCCAGCATTTT
-,TRBV4-2,-,TRBJ2-6,CASSQVGDSSSGANVLTF,TGTGCCAGCAGCCAAGTAGGCGACAGTAGCTCTGGGGCCAACGTCCTGACTTTC
-,TRBV20-1,TRBD2,TRBJ2-1,CSAKRLAGTLRDNEQFF,TGCAGTGCTAAGAGACTAGCGGGGACTCTACGTGACAATGAGCAGTTCTTC
few,TRBV10-3,-,TRBJ2-2,CAISAGVDTGELFF,TGTGCCATCAGTGCGGGGGTGGACACCGGGGAGCTGTTTTTT
few,TRBV6-1,-,TRBJ1-5,CASSEQMRAPGQPQHF,TGTGCCAGCAGTGAACAGATGCGCGCACCAGGTCAGCCCCAGCATTTT
-,TRBV6-4,-,TRBJ1-6,CASSASSDTVSPLHF,TGTGCCAGCAGTGCCTCTTCGGACACCGTTTCACCCCTCCACTTT
-,TRBV7-9,-,TRBJ1-5,CASSLAGGANQPQHF,TGTGCCAGCAGCTTAGCAGGGGGAGCCAATCAGCCCCAGCATTTT
-,TRBV20-1,-,TRBJ2-4,CSAPGQTGKNIQYF,TGCAGTGCTCCAGGGCAGACTGGCAAAAACATTCAGTACTTC